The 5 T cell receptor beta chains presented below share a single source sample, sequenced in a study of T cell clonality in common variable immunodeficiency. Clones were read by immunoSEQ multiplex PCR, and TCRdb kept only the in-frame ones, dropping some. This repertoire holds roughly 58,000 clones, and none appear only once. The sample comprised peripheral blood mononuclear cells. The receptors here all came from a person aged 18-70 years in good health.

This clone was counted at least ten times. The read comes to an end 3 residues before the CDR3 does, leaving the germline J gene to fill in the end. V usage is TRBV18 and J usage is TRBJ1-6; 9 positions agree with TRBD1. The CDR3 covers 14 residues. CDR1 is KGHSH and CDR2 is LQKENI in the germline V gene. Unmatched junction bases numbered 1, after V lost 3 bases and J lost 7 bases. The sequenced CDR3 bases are TGTGCCAGCTCACCGGACAGGGGAAATTCACCC. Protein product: CASSPDRGNSP. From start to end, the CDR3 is CASSPDRGNSPLHF.

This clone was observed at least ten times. The CDR3 protein is CASSYQGTQSGANVLTF. The sequenced CDR3 bases are TGTGCCAGCAGCTACCAGGGTACTCAGTCTGGGGCCAACGTC. The chain is built from TRBV13 and TRBJ2-6; weak D call: TRBD1 (5 bases). Sequencing ends 3 residues short of the CDR3 end; the germline J gene provides the rest. The V end lost 4 bases, the J end lost 1 base, and 14 bases lay between the germline ends. Germline CDR1 reads PRHDT; CDR2 reads FYEKMQ (reference sequence). The CDR3 is made up of 17 amino acids.

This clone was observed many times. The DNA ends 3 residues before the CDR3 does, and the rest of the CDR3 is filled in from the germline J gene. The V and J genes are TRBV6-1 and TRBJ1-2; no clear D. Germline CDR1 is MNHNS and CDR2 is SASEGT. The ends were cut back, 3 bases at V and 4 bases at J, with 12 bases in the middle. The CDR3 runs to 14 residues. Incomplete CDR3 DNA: TGTGCCAGCAGTGACTTAGGGCCTACCTATGGC. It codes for CASSDLGPTYG. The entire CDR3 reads CASSDLGPTYGYTF.

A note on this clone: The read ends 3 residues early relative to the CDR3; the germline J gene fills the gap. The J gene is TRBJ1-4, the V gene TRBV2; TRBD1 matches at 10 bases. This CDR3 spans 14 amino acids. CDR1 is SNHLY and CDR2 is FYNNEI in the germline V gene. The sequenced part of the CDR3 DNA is TGTGCCAGCAGGCGGGACAGGGGAGGTTCACCA. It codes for CASRRDRGGSP. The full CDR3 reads CASRRDRGGSPLFF.

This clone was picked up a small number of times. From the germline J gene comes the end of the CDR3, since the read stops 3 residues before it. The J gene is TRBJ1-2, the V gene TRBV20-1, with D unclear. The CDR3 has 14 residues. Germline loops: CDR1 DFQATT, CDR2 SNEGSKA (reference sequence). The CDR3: CSAIGLAGYNDYTF. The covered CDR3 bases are TGCAGTGCTATTGGACTAGCGGGTTACAATGAC.